Shown below are 8 T cell receptor beta chains from a single sample sequenced in a study of T cells in narcolepsy (dated by TCRdb to the late 2010s). Library construction relied on the immunoSEQ multiplex PCR assay. Held by TCRdb, this immuneACCESS table contains in-frame sequences only and omits some clones. Under half of the omission traces to an unresolved V gene where checked; the cause of the rest is unknown. The table for this sample lists more than 10,000 clones; 85% to 95% of them were counted only once. The ten most abundant clones make up about 1.1% of the sample. The sample was CD45RA- memory CD4+ T cells from PBMCs. Taken with the paper, the label for cell subset or site translates to: memory T cells sorted ex vivo from peripheral blood. The origin of the receptors is a human donor with narcolepsy.

V usage is TRBV5-5 and J usage is TRBJ2-7, with 11 positions matching TRBD2. This CDR3 is built from 16 residues. Germline-derived CDR1 and CDR2 are SGHKS and YYEKEE (reference sequence). The trim removed 2 bases at V and 6 bases at J, leaving 10 bases unmatched. CDR3 loop: CASSFGGSGGAGEQYF. The CDR3 nucleotides read TGTGCCAGCAGCTTTGGGGGTAGCGGGGGGGCCGGCGAGCAGTACTTC.

In regard to this clone: One end of the junction fails to match germline, which may point to a read error. The V gene is TRBV11-3, the J gene TRBJ1-1; D gene ambiguous. The germline V gene has CDR1 SGHNT and CDR2 YENEEA. CDR3 length equals 13 residues. The CDR3 nucleotides read TGTGCCAGCAGCCCCTTTGGCGGTACTGGAGCTTTCTTT. Protein sequence: CASSPFGGTGAFF. Supplemented by reference TRBV11-3 and TRBJ1-1, the full variable domain reads EAGVVQSPRYKIIEKKQPVAFWCNPISGHNTLYWYLQNLGQGPELLIRYENEEAVDDSQLPKDRFSAERLKGVDSTLKIQPAELGDSAVYLCASSPFGGTGAFFGQGTRLTVV.

The J gene is TRBJ2-3, the V gene TRBV11-2; a possible D gene is TRBD2 (6 bases). This CDR3 spans 14 amino acids. V was trimmed by 2 bases and J by 7 bases, leaving 13 bases between them. Germline V gene lookup returns CDR1 SGHAT and CDR2 FQNNGV. The CDR3 loop reads CASSLSAGINTQYF. In DNA form, the CDR3 reads TGTGCCAGCAGCTTATCGGCGGGAATAAATACGCAGTATTTT.

This clone appeared once. The chain combines TRBV15 with TRBJ2-5, with 8 bases aligning to TRBD2. V shed 1 base, J shed 5 bases, and the junction held 9 bases outside the gene matches. CDR3 length: 16 residues. Looked up from germline, CDR1 is LNHNV and CDR2 is YYDKDF (reference sequence). CDR3 nucleotide sequence: TGTGCCACCAGCAGAGGTCGAGGCGTAGCGGGGGAGACCCAGTACTTC. It yields the protein CATSRGRGVAGETQYF.

This rearrangement joins TRBV7-9 to TRBJ1-2; 7 bases align to TRBD1. This CDR3 has 12 amino acids. V dropped 3 bases and J dropped 10; count of bases not matched to a gene: 5. From germline, CDR1 is SEHNR and CDR2 FQNEAQ (reference sequence). CDR3 in amino acids: CASSFSRGDYTF. The DNA of the CDR3 is TGTGCCAGCAGCTTCTCCAGGGGGGACTACACCTTC.

In its sample, this clone was seen a few times. This chain joins TRBV7-9 and TRBJ2-1, with 12 bases identical to TRBD2. The CDR3 is 14 amino acids. V shed 7 bases, J shed 6 bases, and the junction held 4 bases outside the gene matches. Per the germline V gene, CDR1 is SEHNR and CDR2 is FQNEAQ (reference sequence). CDR3 sequence: CASTTSGRINEQFF. The CDR3 DNA is TGTGCCAGCACCACTAGCGGGAGGATCAATGAGCAGTTCTTC.

The chain employs TRBV6-5 and TRBJ1-1; 7 positions match TRBD1. With 4 bases clipped from V and 4 bases from J, the junction kept 9 bases outside the gene matches. In germline, CDR1 is MNHEY, CDR2 SVGAGI. The CDR3 extends over 15 amino acids. DNA of the CDR3: TGTGCCAGCAGTTCAACCCTGACAGGGTCCACTGAAGCTTTCTTT. This codes for CASSSTLTGSTEAFF.

This chain links TRBV29-1 with TRBJ2-1; 7 bases line up with TRBD2. The J segment lost 7 bases and the V segment lost 3 bases, leaving 9 bases of the junction unmatched. The germline gives CDR1 SQVTM, CDR2 ANQGSEA. There are 14 residues in the CDR3. Written as DNA, the CDR3 is TGCAGCGTTGATCCGAGCAGCGGGGTAAATGAGCAGTTCTTC. This translates into CSVDPSSGVNEQFF.